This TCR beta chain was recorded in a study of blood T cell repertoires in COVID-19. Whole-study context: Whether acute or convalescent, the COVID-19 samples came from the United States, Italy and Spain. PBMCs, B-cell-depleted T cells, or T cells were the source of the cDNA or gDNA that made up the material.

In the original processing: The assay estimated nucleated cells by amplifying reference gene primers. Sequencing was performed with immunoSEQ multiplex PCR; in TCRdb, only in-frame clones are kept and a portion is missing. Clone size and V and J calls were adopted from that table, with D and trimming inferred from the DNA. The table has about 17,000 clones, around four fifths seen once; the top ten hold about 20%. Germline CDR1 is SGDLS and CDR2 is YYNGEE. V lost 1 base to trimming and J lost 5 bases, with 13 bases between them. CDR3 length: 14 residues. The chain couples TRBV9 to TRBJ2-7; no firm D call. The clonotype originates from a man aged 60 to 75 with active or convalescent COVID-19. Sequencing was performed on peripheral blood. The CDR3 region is CASSVLPGANEQYF. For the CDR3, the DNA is TGTGCCAGCAGCGTACTACCAGGCGCGAACGAGCAGTACTTC.